A selection of T cell receptor beta chains follows, all from one sample in a study of blood T cell repertoires in COVID-19. Data came from immunoSEQ multiplex PCR; TCRdb stores just in-frame clones and leaves some out. Of approximately 120,000 clones listed, approximately 90% are singletons. The material sequenced was peripheral blood. Source of these receptors: a human donor in a cohort sampled during active COVID-19. Each CDR3 is given with its conserved first and last residue. The D gene is left open where the match is weak. The size field is filled for only some rows; it gives once, few, many or a size class.

j_call d_call cdr3_length clone_size v_call cdr3_aa cdr3_nt
TRBJ2-3 TRBD1 16 . TRBV28 CASSGRGTGLTDTQYF TGTGCCAGCAGCGGGCGGGGGACAGGGCTCACAGATACGCAGTATTTT
TRBJ2-6 TRBD1 17 . TRBV15 CATSTGTGNSGANVLTF TGTGCCACCAGCACAGGGACAGGGAACTCTGGGGCCAACGTCCTGACTTTC
TRBJ1-5 TRBD1 13 . TRBV2 CASRGQGNQPQHF TGTGCCAGCAGGGGACAGGGAAATCAGCCCCAGCATTTT
TRBJ2-1 TRBD2 15 . TRBV19 CASSIGGSLVNEQFF TGTGCCAGTAGTATAGGCGGGAGTTTAGTCAATGAGCAGTTCTTC
TRBJ1-5 . 15 once TRBV4-3 CASSQEAGPNQPQHF TGCGCCAGCAGCCAAGAGGCAGGGCCCAATCAGCCCCAGCATTTT
TRBJ1-2 . 13 . TRBV2 CASSEGGVDGYTF TGTGCCAGCAGTGAAGGGGGAGTTGATGGCTACACCTTC
TRBJ2-5 TRBD1 16 . TRBV7-3 CASSLGAQGAGETQYF TGTGCCAGCAGCTTAGGGGCACAGGGGGCGGGAGAGACCCAGTACTTC
TRBJ2-3 . 13 . TRBV24-1 CATQGLSTDTQYF TGTGCCACCCAGGGCCTAAGCACAGATACGCAGTATTTT
TRBJ2-5 TRBD2 17 . TRBV6-2/TRBV6-3 CASSPRPGGALEETQYF TGTGCCAGCAGCCCCCGGCCCGGGGGGGCCTTGGAAGAGACCCAGTACTTC
TRBJ2-3 TRBD2 15 . TRBV7-9 CASSLARGKSDTQYF TGTGCCAGCAGCTTAGCGCGGGGGAAATCAGATACGCAGTATTTT
TRBJ2-1 TRBD2 15 . TRBV4-2 CASSLPRREDNEQFF TGTGCCAGCAGCCTTCCGAGGCGGGAGGACAATGAGCAGTTCTTC
TRBJ2-5 TRBD2 16 . TRBV28 CASSSPSGRGQETQYF TGTGCCAGCAGTTCACCTAGCGGGAGGGGCCAAGAGACCCAGTACTTC
TRBJ2-1 . 11 once TRBV11-2 CASSAGRKQFF TGTGCCAGCAGCGCCGGGAGAAAGCAGTTCTTC
TRBJ2-7 TRBD1 14 . TRBV7-9 CASSLAGGPYEQYF TGTGCCAGCAGCTTAGCAGGGGGCCCCTACGAGCAGTACTTC
TRBJ2-5 . 15 . TRBV5-1 CASSSTLRAGETQYF TGCGCCAGCAGCTCCACCCTCAGGGCCGGAGAGACCCAGTACTTC
TRBJ2-1 . 16 . TRBV4-1 CASSQADRYTYNEQFF TGCGCCAGCAGCCAGGCTGACAGGTACACCTACAATGAGCAGTTCTTC
TRBJ1-6 . 16 . TRBV19 CASSAEVRPRFSPLHF TGTGCCAGTAGCGCGGAGGTTCGGCCCCGATTTTCACCCCTCCACTTT
TRBJ2-1 . 16 . TRBV9 CASSVATWTTPDEQFF TGTGCCAGCAGCGTAGCTACATGGACTACGCCGGATGAGCAGTTCTTC
TRBJ2-7 TRBD1 14 . TRBV29-1 CSVVRQGPYYEQYF TGCAGCGTCGTTAGACAGGGCCCCTACTACGAGCAGTACTTC
TRBJ1-2 . 14 . TRBV19 CASGRRGFNYGYTF TGTGCCAGTGGTAGGCGGGGATTCAACTATGGCTACACCTTC
TRBJ2-3 . 15 . TRBV7-2 CASSPDGQTWDTQYF TGTGCCAGCAGCCCGGACGGACAAACCTGGGATACGCAGTATTTT
TRBJ2-2 . 13 . TRBV7-9 CASGQGDSGELFF TGTGCCAGCGGGCAGGGTGACTCCGGGGAGCTGTTTTTT
TRBJ2-1 TRBD2 16 once TRBV4-2 CASSRESGRGYNEQFF TGTGCCAGCAGCCGGGAGAGCGGGAGGGGGTACAATGAGCAGTTCTTC
TRBJ2-3 TRBD2 16 . TRBV10-3 CAISGNSGGVGDTQYF TGTGCCATCAGTGGCAACTCGGGAGGGGTAGGAGATACGCAGTATTTT
TRBJ2-7 TRBD2 13 once TRBV7-2 CASSGSGYYEQYF TGTGCCAGCAGCGGTAGCGGGTACTACGAGCAGTACTTC
TRBJ2-7 . 13 . TRBV29-1 CSVEGGGKYEQYF TGCAGCGTTGAAGGAGGGGGAAAGTACGAGCAGTACTTC